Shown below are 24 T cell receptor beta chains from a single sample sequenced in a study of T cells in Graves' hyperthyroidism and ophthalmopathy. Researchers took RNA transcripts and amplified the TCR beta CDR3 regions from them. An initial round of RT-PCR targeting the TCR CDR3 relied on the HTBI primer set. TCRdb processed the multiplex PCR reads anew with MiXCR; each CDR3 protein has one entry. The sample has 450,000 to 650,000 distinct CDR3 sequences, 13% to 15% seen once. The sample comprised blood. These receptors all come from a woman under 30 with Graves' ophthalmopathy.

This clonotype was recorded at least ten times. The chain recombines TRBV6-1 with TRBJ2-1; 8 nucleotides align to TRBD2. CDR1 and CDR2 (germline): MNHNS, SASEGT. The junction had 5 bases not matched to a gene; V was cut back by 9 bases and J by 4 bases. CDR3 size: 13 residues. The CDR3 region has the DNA TGTGCCAGTCTTAGCGGGGTTTACAATGAGCAGTTCTTC. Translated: CASLSGVYNEQFF.

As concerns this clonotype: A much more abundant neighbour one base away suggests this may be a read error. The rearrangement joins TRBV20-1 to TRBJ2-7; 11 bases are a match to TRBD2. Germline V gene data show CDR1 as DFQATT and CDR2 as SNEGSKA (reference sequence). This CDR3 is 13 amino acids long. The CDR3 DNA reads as TGCAGTGTGGAGGGGACTAGCGGATACGGGCAGTACTTC. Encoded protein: CSVEGTSGYGQYF.

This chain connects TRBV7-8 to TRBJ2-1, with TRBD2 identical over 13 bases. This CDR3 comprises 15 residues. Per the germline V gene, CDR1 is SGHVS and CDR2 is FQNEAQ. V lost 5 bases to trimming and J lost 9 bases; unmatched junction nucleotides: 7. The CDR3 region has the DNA TGTGCCAGCAGCACCGGGACTAGCGGGACGGCTGAGCAGTTCTTC. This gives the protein CASSTGTSGTAEQFF.

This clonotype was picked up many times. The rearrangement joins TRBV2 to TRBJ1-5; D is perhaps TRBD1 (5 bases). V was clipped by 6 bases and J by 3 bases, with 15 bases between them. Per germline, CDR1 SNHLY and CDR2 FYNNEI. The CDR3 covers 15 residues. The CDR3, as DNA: TGTGCCAGCAGCCCGCAGGGAGGGGACAATCAGCCCCAGCATTTT. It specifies CASSPQGGDNQPQHF.

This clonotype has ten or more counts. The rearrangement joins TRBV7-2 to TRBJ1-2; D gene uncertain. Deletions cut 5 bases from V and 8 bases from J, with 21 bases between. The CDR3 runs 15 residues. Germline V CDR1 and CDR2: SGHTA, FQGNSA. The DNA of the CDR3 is TGTGCCAGCAGCCCCAATTGGGCCTCTCTAGCCGGCTACACCTTC. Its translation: CASSPNWASLAGYTF.

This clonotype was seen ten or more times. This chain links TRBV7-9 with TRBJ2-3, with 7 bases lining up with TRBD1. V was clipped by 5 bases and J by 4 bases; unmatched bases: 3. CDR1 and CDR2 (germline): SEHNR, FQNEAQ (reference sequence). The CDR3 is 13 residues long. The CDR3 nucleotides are TGTGCCAGCAGCCGACAGGGTCCAGATACGCAGTATTTT. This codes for CASSRQGPDTQYF.

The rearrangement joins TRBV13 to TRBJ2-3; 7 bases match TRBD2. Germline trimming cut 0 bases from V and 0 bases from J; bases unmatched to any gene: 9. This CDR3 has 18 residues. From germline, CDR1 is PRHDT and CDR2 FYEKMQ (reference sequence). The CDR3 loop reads CASSLGPGTTSSTDTQYF. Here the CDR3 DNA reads TGTGCCAGCAGCTTAGGCCCCGGGACTACCTCTAGCACAGATACGCAGTATTTT.

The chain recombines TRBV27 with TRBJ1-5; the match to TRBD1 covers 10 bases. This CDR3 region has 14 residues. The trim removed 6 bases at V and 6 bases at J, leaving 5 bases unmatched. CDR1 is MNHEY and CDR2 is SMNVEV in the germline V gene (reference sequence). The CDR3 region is CASSDRGQGQPQHF. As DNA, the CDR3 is TGTGCCAGCAGCGACAGGGGGCAGGGTCAGCCCCAGCATTTT.

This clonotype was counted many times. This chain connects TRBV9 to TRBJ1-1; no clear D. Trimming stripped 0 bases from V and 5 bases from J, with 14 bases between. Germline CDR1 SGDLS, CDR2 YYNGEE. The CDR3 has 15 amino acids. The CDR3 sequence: CASSVGSNSRTEAFF. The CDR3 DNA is TGTGCCAGCAGCGTAGGGTCGAACAGTCGGACTGAAGCTTTCTTT.

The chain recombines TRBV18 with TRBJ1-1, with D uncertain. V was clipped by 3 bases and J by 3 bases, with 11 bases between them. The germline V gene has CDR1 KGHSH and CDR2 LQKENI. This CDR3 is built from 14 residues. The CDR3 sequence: CASSPTLDDTEAFF. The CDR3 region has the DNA TGTGCCAGCTCACCGACCTTGGATGACACTGAAGCTTTCTTT.

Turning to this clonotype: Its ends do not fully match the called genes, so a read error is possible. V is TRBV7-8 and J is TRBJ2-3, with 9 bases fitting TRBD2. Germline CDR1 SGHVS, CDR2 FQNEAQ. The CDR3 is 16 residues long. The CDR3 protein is CASTLGVAGVADTQYF. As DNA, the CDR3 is TGTGCCAGCACCTTAGGGGTAGCGGGAGTTGCAGATACGCAGTATTTT.

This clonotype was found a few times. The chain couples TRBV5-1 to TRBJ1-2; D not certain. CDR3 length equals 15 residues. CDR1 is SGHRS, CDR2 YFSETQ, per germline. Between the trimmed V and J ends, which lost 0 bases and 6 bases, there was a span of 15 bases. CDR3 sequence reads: CASSLAVTPRDGYTF. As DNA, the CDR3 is TGCGCCAGCAGCTTGGCCGTCACACCTCGGGATGGCTACACCTTC.

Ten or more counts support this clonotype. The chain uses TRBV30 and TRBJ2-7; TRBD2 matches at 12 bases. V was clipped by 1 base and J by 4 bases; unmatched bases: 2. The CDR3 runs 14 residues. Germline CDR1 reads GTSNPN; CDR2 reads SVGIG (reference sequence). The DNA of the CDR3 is TGTGCCTGGAGTGGGACTAGCGGGAAGTACGAGCAGTACTTC. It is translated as CAWSGTSGKYEQYF.

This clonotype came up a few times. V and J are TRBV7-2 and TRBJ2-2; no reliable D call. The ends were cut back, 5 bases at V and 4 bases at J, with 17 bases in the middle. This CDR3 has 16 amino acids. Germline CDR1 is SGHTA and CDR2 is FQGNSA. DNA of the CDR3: TGTGCCAGCAGCCAGAACGAGGCTGTCGGCACCGGGGAGCTGTTTTTT. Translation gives CASSQNEAVGTGELFF.

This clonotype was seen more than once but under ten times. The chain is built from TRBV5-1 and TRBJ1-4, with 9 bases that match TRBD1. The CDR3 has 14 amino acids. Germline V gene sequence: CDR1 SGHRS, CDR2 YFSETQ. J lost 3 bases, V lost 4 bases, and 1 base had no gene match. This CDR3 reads CASSTGGSNEKLFF. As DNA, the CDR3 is TGCGCCAGCAGCACAGGGGGCTCTAATGAAAAACTGTTTTTT.

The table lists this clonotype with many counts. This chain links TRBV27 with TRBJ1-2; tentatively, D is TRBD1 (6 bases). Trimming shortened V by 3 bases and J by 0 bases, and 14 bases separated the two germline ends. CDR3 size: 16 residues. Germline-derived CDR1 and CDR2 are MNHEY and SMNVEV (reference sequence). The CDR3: CASSFWGPQSNYGYTF. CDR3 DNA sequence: TGTGCCAGCAGTTTTTGGGGGCCCCAATCTAACTATGGCTACACCTTC.

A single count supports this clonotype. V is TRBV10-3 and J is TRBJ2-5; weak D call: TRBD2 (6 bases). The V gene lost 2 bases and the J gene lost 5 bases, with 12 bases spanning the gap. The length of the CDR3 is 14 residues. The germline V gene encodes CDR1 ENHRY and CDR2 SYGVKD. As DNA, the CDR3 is TGTGCCATCAGTGAGACGGGGGTGGGGGAGACCCAGTACTTC. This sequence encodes CAISETGVGETQYF.

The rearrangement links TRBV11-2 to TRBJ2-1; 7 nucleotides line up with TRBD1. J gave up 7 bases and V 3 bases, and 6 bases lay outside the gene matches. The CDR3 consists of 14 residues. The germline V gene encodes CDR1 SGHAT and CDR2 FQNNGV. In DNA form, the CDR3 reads TGTGCCAGCAGCTTGTTGACAGGGAAGAATGAGCAGTTCTTC. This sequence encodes CASSLLTGKNEQFF. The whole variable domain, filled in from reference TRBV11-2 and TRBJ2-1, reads EAGVAQSPRYKIIEKRQSVAFWCNPISGHATLYWYQQILGQGPKLLIQFQNNGVVDDSQLPKDRFSAERLKGVDSTLKIQPAKLEDSAVYLCASSLLTGKNEQFFGPGTRLTVL.

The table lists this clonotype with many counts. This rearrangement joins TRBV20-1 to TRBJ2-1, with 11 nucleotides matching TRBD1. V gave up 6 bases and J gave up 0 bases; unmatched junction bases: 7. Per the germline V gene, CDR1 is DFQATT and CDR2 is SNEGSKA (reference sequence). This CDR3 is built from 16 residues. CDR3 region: CSATDRGLSSYNEQFF. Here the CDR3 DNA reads TGCAGTGCCACGGACAGGGGGCTCTCCTCCTACAATGAGCAGTTCTTC.

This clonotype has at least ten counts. The CDR3 sequence is CASSLMLAGYEQYF. In DNA, the CDR3 is TGTGCCAGCAGCTTAATGCTAGCGGGATACGAGCAGTACTTC. The rearrangement links TRBV11-2 to TRBJ2-7; TRBD2 matches 9 bases. The germline CDR1 and CDR2 sequences are SGHAT and FQNNGV. This CDR3 spans 14 amino acids. The junction had 3 bases not matched to a gene; V was cut back by 2 bases and J by 4 bases.

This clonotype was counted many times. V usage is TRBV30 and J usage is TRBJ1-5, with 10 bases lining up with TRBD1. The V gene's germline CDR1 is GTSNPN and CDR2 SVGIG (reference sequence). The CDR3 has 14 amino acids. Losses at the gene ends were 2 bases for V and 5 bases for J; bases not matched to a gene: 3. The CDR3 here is CAWSIGTGDQPQHF. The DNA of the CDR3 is TGTGCCTGGAGTATAGGGACAGGGGATCAGCCCCAGCATTTT. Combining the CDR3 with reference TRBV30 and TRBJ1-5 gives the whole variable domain SQTIHQWPATLVQPVGSPLSLECTVEGTSNPNLYWYRQAAGRGLQLLFYSVGIGQISSEVPQNLSASRPQDRQFILSSKKLLLSDSGFYLCAWSIGTGDQPQHFGDGTRLSIL.

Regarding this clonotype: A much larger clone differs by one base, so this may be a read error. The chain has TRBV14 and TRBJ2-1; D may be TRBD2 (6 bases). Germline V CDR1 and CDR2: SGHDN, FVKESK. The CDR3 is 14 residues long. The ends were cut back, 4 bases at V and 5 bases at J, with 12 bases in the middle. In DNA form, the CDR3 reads TGTGCCAGCAGCCGCGGGACTGTACACAATGAGCAGTTCTTC. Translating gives CASSRGTVHNEQFF.

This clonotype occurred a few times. DNA of the CDR3: TGTGCCATCAGCCCAGGGACTAGCGGGCCCTACGAGCAGTACTTC. Its protein is CAISPGTSGPYEQYF. The chain has TRBV10-3 and TRBJ2-7, with 12 nucleotides matching TRBD2. V lost 6 bases and J lost 2; bases outside the gene matches: 5. From germline, CDR1 is ENHRY and CDR2 SYGVKD. The CDR3 spans 15 residues.

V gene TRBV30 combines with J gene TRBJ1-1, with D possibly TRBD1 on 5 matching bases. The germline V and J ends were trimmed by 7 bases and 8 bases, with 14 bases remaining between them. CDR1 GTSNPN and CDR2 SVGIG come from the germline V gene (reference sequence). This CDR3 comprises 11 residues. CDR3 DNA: TGTGCCTTCCGGGACCCCCGGGAAGCTTTCTTT. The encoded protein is CAFRDPREAFF. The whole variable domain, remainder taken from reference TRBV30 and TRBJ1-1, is SQTIHQWPATLVQPVGSPLSLECTVEGTSNPNLYWYRQAAGRGLQLLFYSVGIGQISSEVPQNLSASRPQDRQFILSSKKLLLSDSGFYLCAFRDPREAFFGQGTRLTVV.